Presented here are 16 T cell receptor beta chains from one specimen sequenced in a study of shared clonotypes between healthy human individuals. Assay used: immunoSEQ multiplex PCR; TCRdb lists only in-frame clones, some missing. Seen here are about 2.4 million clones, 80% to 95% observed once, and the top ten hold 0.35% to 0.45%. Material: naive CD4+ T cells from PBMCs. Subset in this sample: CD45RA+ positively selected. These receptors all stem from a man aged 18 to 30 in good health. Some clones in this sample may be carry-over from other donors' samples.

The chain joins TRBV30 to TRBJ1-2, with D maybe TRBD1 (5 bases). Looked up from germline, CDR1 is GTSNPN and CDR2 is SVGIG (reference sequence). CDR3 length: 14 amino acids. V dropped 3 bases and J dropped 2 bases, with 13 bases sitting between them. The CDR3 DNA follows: TGTGCCTGGAGGGCCCAGGGCTTGAACTATGGCTACACCTTC. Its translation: CAWRAQGLNYGYTF. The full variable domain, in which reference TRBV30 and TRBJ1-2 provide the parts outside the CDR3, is SQTIHQWPATLVQPVGSPLSLECTVEGTSNPNLYWYRQAAGRGLQLLFYSVGIGQISSEVPQNLSASRPQDRQFILSSKKLLLSDSGFYLCAWRAQGLNYGYTFGSGTRLTVV.

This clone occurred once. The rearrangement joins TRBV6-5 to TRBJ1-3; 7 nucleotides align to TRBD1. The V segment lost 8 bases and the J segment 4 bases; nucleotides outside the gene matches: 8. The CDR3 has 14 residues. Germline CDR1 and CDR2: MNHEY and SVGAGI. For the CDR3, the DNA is TGTGCCAGCGGTTCAACAGGGGAAGGAAACACCATATATTTT. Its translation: CASGSTGEGNTIYF.

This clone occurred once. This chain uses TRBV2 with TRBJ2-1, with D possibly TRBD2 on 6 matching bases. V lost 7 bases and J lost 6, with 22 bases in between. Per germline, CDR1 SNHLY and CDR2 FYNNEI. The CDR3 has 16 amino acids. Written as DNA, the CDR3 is TGTGCCAGCATAGTAGCGGAGATAGCTGTTCTCAATGAGCAGTTCTTC. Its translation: CASIVAEIAVLNEQFF.

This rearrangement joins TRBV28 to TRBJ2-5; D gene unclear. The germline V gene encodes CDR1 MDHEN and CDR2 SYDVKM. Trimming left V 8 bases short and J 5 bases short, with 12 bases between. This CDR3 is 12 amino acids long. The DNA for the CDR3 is TGTGCCAGCCGAATCGCCCAGGAGACCCAGTACTTC. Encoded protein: CASRIAQETQYF. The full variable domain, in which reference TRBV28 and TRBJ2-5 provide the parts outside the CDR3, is DVKVTQSSRYLVKRTGEKVFLECVQDMDHENMFWYRQDPGLGLRLIYFSYDVKMKEKGDIPEGYSVSREKKERFSLILESASTNQTSMYLCASRIAQETQYFGPGTRLLVL.

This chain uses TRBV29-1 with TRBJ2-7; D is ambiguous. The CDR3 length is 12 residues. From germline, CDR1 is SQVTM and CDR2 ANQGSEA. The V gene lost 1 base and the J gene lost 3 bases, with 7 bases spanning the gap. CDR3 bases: TGCAGCGTTGAAGTCCTGGACTACGAGCAGTACTTC. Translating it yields CSVEVLDYEQYF.

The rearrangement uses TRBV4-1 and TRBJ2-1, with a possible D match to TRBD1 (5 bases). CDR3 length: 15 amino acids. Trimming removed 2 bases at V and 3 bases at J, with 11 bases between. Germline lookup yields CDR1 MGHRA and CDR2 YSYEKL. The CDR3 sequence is CASSQPLTDYNEQFF. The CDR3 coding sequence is TGCGCCAGCAGCCAACCCTTGACAGACTACAATGAGCAGTTCTTC.

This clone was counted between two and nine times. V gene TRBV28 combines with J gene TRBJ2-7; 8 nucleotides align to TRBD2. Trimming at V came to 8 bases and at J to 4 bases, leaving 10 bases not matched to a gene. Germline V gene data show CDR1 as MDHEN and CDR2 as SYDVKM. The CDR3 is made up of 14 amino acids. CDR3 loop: CASGGASGRYEQYF. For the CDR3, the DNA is TGTGCCAGCGGGGGGGCTAGCGGGCGGTACGAGCAGTACTTC.

The CDR3: CASSPPGGDPYEQYF. The CDR3 coding sequence is TGTGCCAGCTCACCGCCAGGGGGGGACCCCTACGAGCAGTACTTC. J is TRBJ2-7 and V is TRBV18, with D tentatively TRBD1 or TRBD2 (7 bases each). Trimming took off 3 bases at V and 2 bases at J, with 14 bases between the two ends. The CDR3 is made up of 15 amino acids. The V gene's germline CDR1 is KGHSH and CDR2 LQKENI.

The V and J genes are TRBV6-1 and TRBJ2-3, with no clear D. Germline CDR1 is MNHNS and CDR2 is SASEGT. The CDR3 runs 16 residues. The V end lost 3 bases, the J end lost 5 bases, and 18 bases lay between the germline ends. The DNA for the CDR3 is TGTGCCAGCAGTGACGACGGACGAGGAAAGATAGATACGCAGTATTTT. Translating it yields CASSDDGRGKIDTQYF.

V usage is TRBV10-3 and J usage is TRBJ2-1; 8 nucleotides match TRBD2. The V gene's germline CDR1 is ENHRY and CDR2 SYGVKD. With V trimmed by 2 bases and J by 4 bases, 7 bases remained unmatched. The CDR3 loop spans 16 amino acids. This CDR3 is CAISEPGLAGYNEQFF. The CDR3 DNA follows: TGTGCCATCAGTGAGCCGGGGTTAGCGGGGTACAATGAGCAGTTCTTC.

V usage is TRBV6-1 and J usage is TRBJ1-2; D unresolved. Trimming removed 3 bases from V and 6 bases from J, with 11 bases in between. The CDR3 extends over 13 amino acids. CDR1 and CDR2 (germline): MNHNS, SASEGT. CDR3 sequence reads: CASSDQDGDGYTF. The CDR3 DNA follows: TGTGCCAGCAGTGACCAAGACGGAGATGGCTACACCTTC.

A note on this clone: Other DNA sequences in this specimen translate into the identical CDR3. CDR3 residues: CASSLVRQETQYF. The CDR3 DNA follows: TGTGCCAGCAGCTTAGTACGGCAAGAGACCCAGTACTTC. This rearrangement joins TRBV7-9 to TRBJ2-5; D is uncertain. V dropped 1 base and J dropped 2 bases, with 5 bases sitting between them. Germline-derived CDR1 and CDR2 are SEHNR and FQNEAQ (reference sequence). There are 13 residues in the CDR3.

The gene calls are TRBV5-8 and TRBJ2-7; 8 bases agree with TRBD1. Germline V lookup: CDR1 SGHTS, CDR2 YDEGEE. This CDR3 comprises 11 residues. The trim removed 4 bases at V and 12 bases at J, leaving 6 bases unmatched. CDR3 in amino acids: CASSRTGFGYF. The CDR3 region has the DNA TGTGCCAGCAGCCGGACAGGGTTTGGGTACTTC.

CDR3 nucleotides: TGTGCCAGCAGTCCTTCGCGGACAGGGCGGAATCAGCCCCAGCATTTT. Translated: CASSPSRTGRNQPQHF. V usage is TRBV28 and J usage is TRBJ1-5, with 8 bases that match TRBD1. This CDR3 has 16 residues. Germline values: CDR1 MDHEN, CDR2 SYDVKM. J was trimmed by 4 bases and V by 5 bases; bases with no gene match: 10.

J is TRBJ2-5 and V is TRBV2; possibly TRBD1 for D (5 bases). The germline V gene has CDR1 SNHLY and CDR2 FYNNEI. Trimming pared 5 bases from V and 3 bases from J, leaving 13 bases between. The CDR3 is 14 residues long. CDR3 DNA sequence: TGTGCCAGCAGTTCCTTAGACAGAAAAGAGACCCAGTACTTC. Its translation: CASSSLDRKETQYF. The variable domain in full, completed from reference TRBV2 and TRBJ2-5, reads EPEVTQTPSHQVTQMGQEVILRCVPISNHLYFYWYRQILGQKVEFLVSFYNNEISEKSEIFDDQFSVERPDGSNFTLKIRSTKLEDSAMYFCASSSLDRKETQYFGPGTRLLVL.

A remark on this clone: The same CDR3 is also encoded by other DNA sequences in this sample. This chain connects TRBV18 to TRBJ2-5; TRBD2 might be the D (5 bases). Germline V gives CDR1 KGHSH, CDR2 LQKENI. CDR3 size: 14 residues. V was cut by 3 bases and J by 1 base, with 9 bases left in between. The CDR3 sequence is CASSPTGSQETQYF. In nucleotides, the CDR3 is TGTGCCAGCTCACCGACGGGGAGCCAAGAGACCCAGTACTTC.